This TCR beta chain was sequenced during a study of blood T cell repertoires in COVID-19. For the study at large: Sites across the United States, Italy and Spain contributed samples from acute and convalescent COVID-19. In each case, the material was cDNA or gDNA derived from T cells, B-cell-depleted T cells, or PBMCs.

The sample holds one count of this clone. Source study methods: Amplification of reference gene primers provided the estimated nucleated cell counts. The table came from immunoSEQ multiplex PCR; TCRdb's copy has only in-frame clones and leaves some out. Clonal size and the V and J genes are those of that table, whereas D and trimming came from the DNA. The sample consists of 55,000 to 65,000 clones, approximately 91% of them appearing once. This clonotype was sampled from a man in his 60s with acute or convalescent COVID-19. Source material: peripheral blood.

CDR3 in DNA: TGTGCCAGTAGCCACAGACTAGCGGGAGGGCAAGAGACCCAGTACTTC. Translated, it gives CASSHRLAGGQETQYF. The chain couples TRBV19 to TRBJ2-5, with 14 bases aligning to TRBD2. The V gene's germline CDR1 is LNHDA and CDR2 SQIVND (reference sequence). Losses at the gene ends were 6 bases for V and 2 bases for J; bases not matched to a gene: 5. The CDR3 consists of 16 residues.